This record covers a single T cell receptor (beta chain). This specimen comes from a study of blood T cell repertoires in COVID-19. The age range of participants was roughly 18 to 90 years, with residence in about two dozen US areas. Allocation to cohorts depended on clinical history reported by the participants. Study processing details: How many nucleated cells were present was estimated from reference gene primer amplification. This table comes from immunoSEQ multiplex PCR, and its TCRdb copy is limited to in-frame clones, with some not included. V, J and clone size reflect that table, while D and trimming were determined from the DNA. This sample has approximately 390,000 clones, with roughly 88% found just once. The CDR3 length is 15 residues. The V gene's germline CDR1 is SGHTA and CDR2 FQGNSA. V dropped 5 bases and J dropped 0 bases, with 12 bases sitting between them.

The chain combines TRBV7-2 with TRBJ2-3; D is uncertain. The sample was PBMCs or T cells enriched from blood (not recorded which). This sequence was found in a woman aged 40 to 50 with acute COVID-19. DNA for the CDR3: TGTGCCAGCAGCACCAGTATGATGAGCACAGATACGCAGTATTTT. It specifies CASSTSMMSTDTQYF.